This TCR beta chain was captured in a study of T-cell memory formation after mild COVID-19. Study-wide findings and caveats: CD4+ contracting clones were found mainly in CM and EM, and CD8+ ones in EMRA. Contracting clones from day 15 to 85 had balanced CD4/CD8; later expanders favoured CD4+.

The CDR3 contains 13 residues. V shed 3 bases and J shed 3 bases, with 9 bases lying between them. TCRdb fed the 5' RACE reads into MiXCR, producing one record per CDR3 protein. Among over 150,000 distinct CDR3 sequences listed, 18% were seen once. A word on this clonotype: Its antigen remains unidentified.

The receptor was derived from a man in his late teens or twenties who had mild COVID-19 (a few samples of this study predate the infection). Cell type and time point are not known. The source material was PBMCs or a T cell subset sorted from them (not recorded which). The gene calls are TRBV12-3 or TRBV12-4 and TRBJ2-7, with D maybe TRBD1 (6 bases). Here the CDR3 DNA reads TGTGCCAGCAGTTTGGGGACAAACTACGAGCAGTACTTC. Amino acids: CASSLGTNYEQYF.